The 21 T cell receptor beta chains given below trace back to one sample, sequenced in a study of cytomegalovirus exposure and HLA in healthy donors. Profiling relied on immunoSEQ multiplex PCR, and the TCRdb table lists in-frame clones only, not all of them. This sample carries about 58,000 clones, roughly 90% of them seen once, and the ten largest clones take more than 0.85%. Sequenced: PBMCs. These receptor sequences come from a man between 18 and 29 years old in good health and CMV-seronegative.

The chain combines TRBV15 with TRBJ2-5; D is unresolved. Germline CDR1 reads LNHNV; CDR2 reads YYDKDF (reference sequence). Deletions cut 4 bases from V and 0 bases from J, with 9 bases between. This CDR3 has 14 amino acids. CDR3 in amino acids: CATSIGLYQETQYF. The DNA of the CDR3 is TGTGCCACCAGCATTGGGCTGTACCAAGAGACCCAGTACTTC. The full variable domain, completed using reference TRBV15 and TRBJ2-5, is DAMVIQNPRYQVTQFGKPVTLSCSQTLNHNVMYWYQQKSSQAPKLLFHYYDKDFNNEADTPDNFQSRRPNTSFCFLDIRSPGLGDTAMYLCATSIGLYQETQYFGPGTRLLVL.

This chain's CDR3 is CASSLVVRGEETQYF. The DNA for the CDR3 is TGTGCCAGCAGCTTAGTTGTTAGGGGCGAAGAGACCCAGTACTTC. The V gene is TRBV7-8, the J gene TRBJ2-5; D possibly corresponds to TRBD1 (5 bases). V lost 1 base to trimming and J lost 3 bases, with 12 bases between them. The CDR3 runs 15 residues. Germline-derived CDR1 and CDR2 are SGHVS and FQNEAQ.

The V and J genes are TRBV5-8 and TRBJ2-2; possibly TRBD2 for D (5 bases). Germline lookup yields CDR1 SGHTS and CDR2 YDEGEE. This CDR3 has 18 residues. V was shortened by 4 bases and J by 1 base, with 20 bases between the two germline ends. DNA for the CDR3: TGTGCCAGCAGCCCTGGCCTGGAGGTTGGGAGGAACACCGGGGAGCTGTTTTTT. The encoded protein is CASSPGLEVGRNTGELFF. Looking up the rest from reference TRBV5-8 and TRBJ2-2 gives the full variable domain: EAGVTQSPTHLIKTRGQQATLRCSPISGHTSVYWYQQALGLGLQFLLWYDEGEERNRGNFPPRFSGRQFPNYSSELNVNALELEDSALYLCASSPGLEVGRNTGELFFGEGSRLTVL.

The V gene is TRBV11-2, the J gene TRBJ2-7; D is ambiguous. The V gene's germline CDR1 is SGHAT and CDR2 FQNNGV. This CDR3 has 14 amino acids. V was cut by 2 bases and J by 4 bases, with 12 bases left in between. The CDR3 bases are TGTGCCAGCAGCTTACAAACGGTAATGTACGAGCAGTACTTC. Amino acids: CASSLQTVMYEQYF.

Comment on this clone: The limits of the CDR3 on the DNA are not certain, so only TCRdb's listed CDR3 is given. The CDR3 loop reads CASSSSSSYNEQFF. The rearrangement joins TRBV27 to TRBJ2-1; the D call of TRBD2 is as the table states it, not checked on the DNA. Per the germline V gene, CDR1 is MNHEY and CDR2 is SMNVEV (reference sequence). The CDR3 spans 14 residues, counting both ends.

The chain joins TRBV28 to TRBJ1-2, with TRBD1 matching over 12 bases. Germline-derived CDR1 and CDR2 are MDHEN and SYDVKM. J lost 8 bases, V lost 3 bases, and 16 bases had no gene match. This CDR3 has 18 residues. This CDR3 is CASSFTLNPGQGAGGYTF. CDR3 nucleotide sequence: TGTGCCAGCAGTTTTACCCTCAATCCGGGACAGGGGGCAGGGGGCTACACCTTC.

This chain connects TRBV28 to TRBJ1-4; 8 positions agree with TRBD1. Germline CDR1 reads MDHEN; CDR2 reads SYDVKM. Germline trimming cut 6 bases from V and 5 bases from J; bases unmatched to any gene: 5. The CDR3 extends over 14 amino acids. CDR3 protein: CASSPQGENEKLFF. DNA for the CDR3: TGTGCCAGCAGCCCACAGGGGGAAAATGAAAAACTGTTTTTT.

The chain carries TRBV5-1 and TRBJ2-5, with 7 bases that match TRBD1. CDR3 length: 17 amino acids. Germline CDR1 and CDR2: SGHRS and YFSETQ. Losses at the gene ends were 4 bases for V and 0 bases for J; bases not matched to a gene: 12. The CDR3 bases are TGCGCCAGCAGCCGAAACCTCCGGGACAGTCACCAAGAGACCCAGTACTTC. As protein: CASSRNLRDSHQETQYF.

This chain joins TRBV7-9 and TRBJ2-7, with 13 nucleotides matching TRBD2. With V trimmed by 5 bases and J by 0 bases, 10 bases remained unmatched. The CDR3 runs 18 residues. In germline, CDR1 is SEHNR, CDR2 FQNEAQ (reference sequence). CDR3 nucleotide sequence: TGTGCCAGCAGCCGGCCGGGACTAGCGGGATTTGGCTCCTACGAGCAGTACTTC. Translating it yields CASSRPGLAGFGSYEQYF.

The J gene is TRBJ2-3, the V gene TRBV7-6; the match to TRBD2 covers 11 bases. V dropped 4 bases and J dropped 2; count of bases not matched to a gene: 5. The germline V gene encodes CDR1 SGHVS and CDR2 FNYEAQ. CDR3 length: 16 amino acids. The CDR3 coding sequence is TGTGCCAGCAGCTCGATTAGCGGGAGGGCCACAGATACGCAGTATTTT. As protein: CASSSISGRATDTQYF.

The chain has TRBV14 and TRBJ1-2; perhaps TRBD1 as D (6 bases). This CDR3 comprises 16 residues. V was pared by 0 bases and J by 8 bases, with 19 bases between. Per germline, CDR1 SGHDN and CDR2 FVKESK. CDR3: CASSQDRAGEGEGYTF. The CDR3 region has the DNA TGTGCCAGCAGCCAAGATCGCGCGGGTGAGGGGGAAGGCTACACCTTC.

The chain has TRBV18 and TRBJ2-3; 9 bases are shared with TRBD2. The germline gives CDR1 KGHSH, CDR2 LQKENI. CDR3 length: 15 residues. J was trimmed by 3 bases and V by 5 bases; bases with no gene match: 6. This CDR3 is CASSKTSGSTDTQYF. Written as DNA, the CDR3 is TGTGCCAGCTCAAAAACTAGCGGGTCAACAGATACGCAGTATTTT.

The gene calls are TRBV10-3 and TRBJ2-2; a possible D gene is TRBD2 (6 bases). V lost 7 bases, J lost 4 bases, and 13 bases lay in between. Germline values: CDR1 ENHRY, CDR2 SYGVKD. The CDR3 extends over 14 amino acids. The CDR3 spells CAITHSEGTGELFF. CDR3 DNA: TGTGCCATCACCCACTCGGAGGGCACCGGGGAGCTGTTTTTT.

This clone was recorded only once. The chain links TRBV4-3 to TRBJ1-3; possible D gene TRBD1, 6 bases. Between the trimmed V and J ends, which lost 4 bases and 0 bases, there was a span of 19 bases. The CDR3 contains 18 residues. Germline lookup yields CDR1 LGHNA and CDR2 YSLEER. The CDR3 DNA follows: TGCGCCAGCAGCCTAACCACCTCGACAGGACCCTCTGGAAACACCATATATTTT. This codes for CASSLTTSTGPSGNTIYF.

This rearrangement joins TRBV7-9 to TRBJ2-7, with D maybe TRBD1 (5 bases). Per the germline V gene, CDR1 is SEHNR and CDR2 is FQNEAQ (reference sequence). CDR3 size: 13 residues. Between the trimmed V and J ends, which lost 3 bases and 10 bases, there was a span of 16 bases. The CDR3 DNA is TGTGCCAGCAGCTTGGACGACAGTATCCCCCAGTACTTC. It specifies CASSLDDSIPQYF.

The J gene is TRBJ1-2, the V gene TRBV19; 7 bases are a match to TRBD1. With 5 bases clipped from V and 8 bases from J, the junction kept 17 bases outside the gene matches. There are 16 residues in the CDR3. The germline gives CDR1 LNHDA, CDR2 SQIVND (reference sequence). In DNA form, the CDR3 reads TGTGCCAGTAGTGCCCAAACAGGGGTGAGGTTCGGAGGCTACACCTTC. This codes for CASSAQTGVRFGGYTF.

The genes are TRBV11-3 and TRBJ1-1; D possibly corresponds to TRBD1 (5 bases). This CDR3 is 15 amino acids long. Germline CDR1 is SGHNT and CDR2 is YENEEA. The V gene lost 5 bases and the J gene lost 0 bases, with 13 bases spanning the gap. The CDR3: CASSLMAGLNTEAFF. In nucleotides, the CDR3 is TGTGCCAGCAGCCTAATGGCAGGGTTGAACACTGAAGCTTTCTTT.

The genes are TRBV28 and TRBJ2-7; 7 nucleotides agree with TRBD2. Germline values: CDR1 MDHEN, CDR2 SYDVKM. This CDR3 has 15 amino acids. Trimming removed 7 bases from V and 0 bases from J; junction bases left unmatched: 9. CDR3 protein: CASTTTGRHSYEQYF. CDR3 in DNA: TGTGCCAGCACGACAACCGGGAGGCACTCCTACGAGCAGTACTTC.

The chain has TRBV4-2 and TRBJ2-7; 12 bases line up with TRBD2. The CDR3 is 17 amino acids. The J segment lost 4 bases and the V segment lost 0 bases, leaving 7 bases of the junction unmatched. The germline gives CDR1 LGHNA, CDR2 YNFKEQ. CDR3 in amino acids: CASSQDPTSGSKYEQYF. As DNA, the CDR3 is TGTGCCAGCAGCCAAGATCCGACTAGCGGGAGTAAGTACGAGCAGTACTTC.

The V call is TRBV28, the J call TRBJ2-3; 7 nucleotides line up with TRBD2. From germline, CDR1 is MDHEN and CDR2 SYDVKM. V dropped 3 bases and J dropped 3; count of bases not matched to a gene: 6. The CDR3 contains 15 residues. CDR3 loop: CASSFWRETTDTQYF. In DNA, the CDR3 is TGTGCCAGCAGTTTTTGGCGGGAGACTACAGATACGCAGTATTTT.

V is TRBV18 and J is TRBJ2-5; 7 bases map to TRBD2. CDR3 length: 16 residues. Germline V gene sequence: CDR1 KGHSH, CDR2 LQKENI. V was pared by 3 bases and J by 3 bases, with 10 bases of the junction left unmatched. CDR3 nucleotide sequence: TGTGCCAGCTCACCGTCACGGTTGGGGGGGGAAGAGACCCAGTACTTC. Its translation: CASSPSRLGGEETQYF.